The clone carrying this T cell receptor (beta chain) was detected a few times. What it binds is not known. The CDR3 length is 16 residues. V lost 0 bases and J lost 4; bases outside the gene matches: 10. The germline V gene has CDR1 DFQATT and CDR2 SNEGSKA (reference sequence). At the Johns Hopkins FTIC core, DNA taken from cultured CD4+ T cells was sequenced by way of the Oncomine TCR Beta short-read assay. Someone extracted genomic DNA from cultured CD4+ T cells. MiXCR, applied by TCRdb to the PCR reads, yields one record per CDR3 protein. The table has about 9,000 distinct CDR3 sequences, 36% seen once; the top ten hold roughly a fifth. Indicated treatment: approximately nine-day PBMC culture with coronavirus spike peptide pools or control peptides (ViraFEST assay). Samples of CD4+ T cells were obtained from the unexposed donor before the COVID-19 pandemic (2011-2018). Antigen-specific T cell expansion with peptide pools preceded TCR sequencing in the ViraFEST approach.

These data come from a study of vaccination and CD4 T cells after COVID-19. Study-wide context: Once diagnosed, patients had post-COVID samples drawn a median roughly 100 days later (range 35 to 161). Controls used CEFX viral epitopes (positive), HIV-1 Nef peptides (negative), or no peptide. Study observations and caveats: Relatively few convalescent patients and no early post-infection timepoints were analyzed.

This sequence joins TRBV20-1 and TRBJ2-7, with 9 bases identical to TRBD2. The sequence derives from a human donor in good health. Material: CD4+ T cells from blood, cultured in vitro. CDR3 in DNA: TGCAGTGCTAGAGATTTCGGTAGCGGGAGAGATTACGAGCAGTACTTC. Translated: CSARDFGSGRDYEQYF.